This T cell receptor (beta chain) was captured in a study of cytomegalovirus exposure and HLA in healthy donors. On the study more broadly: From HLA-typed donors, an early data release held around 85 million unique TCRs.

The PCR contained 60 Vbeta and 13 Jbeta primers. Only in-frame clones appear in the TCRdb table, and some are missing; sequencing was by immunoSEQ multiplex PCR. The sample carries 95,000 to 100,000 clones, about 80% recorded once. Points on this clone: Its antigen is unknown. Mismatch with germline at one junction end may stem from a read error.

The CDR3 is 13 residues long. Germline V gene data show CDR1 as SEHNR and CDR2 as FQNEAQ (reference sequence). Points from the study as a whole: According to the study, approximately 150 TCR beta chains were cytomegalovirus-associated. Productive status was seen about 87% or about 30% of the time for most TCR beta V segments in an earlier analysis. CMV serostatus stood as the only immune exposure information on hand.

The rearrangement joins TRBV7-9 to TRBJ1-2, with D possibly TRBD1 on 6 matching bases. The source of this sequence is a man aged 35 to 55 in good health and CMV-seronegative. Sequencing used PBMCs. The CDR3 protein is CSSSPDSSYGYTF. The CDR3, as DNA: TGTTCCAGCAGCCCGGACAGTTCCTATGGCTACACCTTC.